This T cell receptor beta chain stems from a study of molecular identifiers for immune sequencing clone quantification. Study in general: In the replicates, RNA derived from roughly 20,000 or 100,000 naive CD8 cells was divided into five parts, and four were sequenced.

Bulk TCR library preparation followed previously described methods with listed TCR primers. One entry per CDR3 protein, called by TCRdb with MiXCR from the PCR reads. The table has around 65,000 distinct CDR3 sequences, under 20% seen once; the top ten hold less than 2%. There are 14 residues in the CDR3. V gave up 4 bases and J gave up 0 bases, with 13 bases separating them. CDR1 is SQVTM, CDR2 ANQGSEA, per germline. Sorting captured naive CD8 T cells as CD8+CD4-CCR7+CD45RA+. Study results and limitations: Effector cells had over 99% of their molecules in clones above 20 RNA copies, while naive cells had under 1%.

This clonotype was seen ten or more times. Its antigen is as yet unknown. This chain connects TRBV29-1 to TRBJ2-7; the D gene is possibly TRBD1 (6 bases). The sample taken for sequencing was naive CD8+ T cells from blood, with Jurkat cell RNA spiked in. Subset: FACS-sorted CD8+CD4-CCR7+CD45RA+ naive T cells. The TCR comes from a human donor in good health. Some libraries in this study had Jurkat cell RNA spiked in. The CDR3 is CSVAEGVSSYEQYF. CDR3 nucleotide sequence: TGCAGCGTTGCAGAGGGGGTAAGCTCCTACGAGCAGTACTTC.